This T cell receptor beta chain was recorded in a study of shared clonotypes between healthy human individuals. Study summary: Used for every donor were three CD4 naive, three CD4 memory, two CD8 naive and one CD8 memory plate.

Overall study results and limits: Sampling used blood alone; tissue repertoires probably differ. Generally, naive subsets (rather than memory subsets) showed larger estimated richness.

Some clones are missing from TCRdb's copy, which holds only in-frame ones; the method was immunoSEQ multiplex PCR. The table records around 2.1 million clones, around 95% of them present only once. Of note for this clone: Its antigen is still unknown.

The source material was naive CD4+ T cells sorted from blood. Subset of the sample: CD45RA+ positively selected. The sequence was collected from a man aged 18 to 30 in good health.

For the CDR3, the DNA is TGTGCCAGCTCAAGTCAGGGTAGCAATCAGCCCCAGCATTTT. The encoded protein is CASSSQGSNQPQHF. This chain links TRBV18 with TRBJ1-5, with a weak D call TRBD1 (5 bases). Germline V lookup: CDR1 KGHSH, CDR2 LQKENI. Between the trimmed V and J ends, which lost 5 bases and 0 bases, there was a span of 8 bases. This CDR3 has 14 residues.